A single sample gave rise to the 23 T cell receptor beta chains below, sequenced in a study of response to subunit inactivated influenza vaccine. TCRdb processed the RT-PCR reads anew with MiXCR; each CDR3 protein has one entry. The sample lists 450,000 to 550,000 distinct CDR3 sequences; over 25% were seen once. Here the sequenced sample was CD4+ T cells sorted from PBMCs, taken approximately 5 days after vaccination. The receptors were gathered from a man between 50 and 59 years old who received an inactivated influenza vaccine.

This clonotype was seen many times. V usage is TRBV30 and J usage is TRBJ2-1, with 10 nucleotides matching TRBD2. This CDR3 spans 16 amino acids. V dropped 0 bases and J dropped 8; count of bases not matched to a gene: 10. CDR1 is GTSNPN, CDR2 SVGIG, per germline (reference sequence). This CDR3 is CAWSVGSAGGGHEQFF. CDR3 coding DNA: TGTGCCTGGAGTGTAGGCTCAGCGGGAGGGGGGCATGAGCAGTTCTTC.

This chain uses TRBV7-2 with TRBJ2-2; a weak D match, TRBD2 (5 bases). The CDR3 is 15 residues long. V lost 4 bases to trimming and J lost 0 bases, with 9 bases between them. The germline V gene has CDR1 SGHTA and CDR2 FQGNSA. CDR3 sequence reads: CASSSLSANTGELFF. CDR3 coding DNA: TGTGCCAGCAGCTCGCTTAGCGCGAACACCGGGGAGCTGTTTTTT.

The CDR3 loop is CASSLQSSHNEKLFF. The CDR3 coding sequence is TGTGCCAGCAGCCTACAAAGCTCCCATAATGAAAAACTGTTTTTT. The rearrangement joins TRBV7-2 to TRBJ1-4; D remains ambiguous. CDR1 is SGHTA, CDR2 FQGNSA, per germline. The V gene lost 5 bases and the J gene lost 4 bases, with 14 bases spanning the gap. This CDR3 is 15 amino acids long.

V gene TRBV28 combines with J gene TRBJ2-2; weak D call: TRBD1 (5 bases). CDR3 length equals 15 residues. V was trimmed by 8 bases and J by 2 bases, leaving 15 bases between them. Germline values: CDR1 MDHEN, CDR2 SYDVKM. The CDR3 DNA follows: TGTGCCAGCTCGAGACAGAACTACAACACCGGGGAGCTGTTTTTT. Translation gives CASSRQNYNTGELFF.

This clonotype was seen a few times. The chain recombines TRBV18 with TRBJ1-1; TRBD1 might be the D (6 bases). V was pared by 3 bases and J by 1 base, with 18 bases between. Germline CDR1 reads KGHSH; CDR2 reads LQKENI. The CDR3 totals 17 residues. The chain's CDR3 is CASSPLSTATGNTEAFF. As DNA, the CDR3 is TGTGCCAGCTCACCCCTCTCCACCGCGACAGGGAACACTGAAGCTTTCTTT.

This sequence joins TRBV7-3 and TRBJ2-3; TRBD2 agrees at 11 bases. This CDR3 region has 15 residues. In germline, CDR1 is SGHTA, CDR2 FQGTGA. The V segment lost 4 bases and the J segment 4 bases; nucleotides outside the gene matches: 4. CDR3 sequence reads: CASSSLAGGSDTQYF. The CDR3 DNA reads TGTGCCAGCAGCTCCCTAGCGGGAGGCTCAGATACGCAGTATTTT.

The V gene is TRBV28, the J gene TRBJ1-2; 9 nucleotides align to TRBD1. Trimming at V came to 4 bases and at J to 3 bases, leaving 6 bases not matched to a gene. CDR3 length: 15 residues. The V gene's germline CDR1 is MDHEN and CDR2 SYDVKM. CDR3: CASSSGTGIDYGYTF. The CDR3, as DNA: TGTGCCAGCAGTTCCGGGACAGGGATTGACTATGGCTACACCTTC.

The rearrangement uses TRBV20-1 and TRBJ1-2, with unresolved D. CDR1 and CDR2 (germline): DFQATT, SNEGSKA (reference sequence). The CDR3 covers 13 residues. The germline V and J ends were trimmed by 4 bases and 2 bases, with 11 bases remaining between them. The CDR3 reads CSAIHGQNYGYTF. CDR3 in DNA: TGCAGTGCTATCCATGGGCAGAACTATGGCTACACCTTC.

The chain employs TRBV7-9 and TRBJ1-1; D call uncertain. There are 14 residues in the CDR3. V was pared by 2 bases and J by 4 bases, with 11 bases between. In germline, CDR1 is SEHNR, CDR2 FQNEAQ (reference sequence). The CDR3 DNA reads TGTGCCAGCAGCTTATTGAGTCGAACCACTGAAGCTTTCTTT. The encoded protein is CASSLLSRTTEAFF. Together with reference TRBV7-9 and TRBJ1-1, the CDR3 gives the full variable domain: DTGVSQNPRHKITKRGQNVTFRCDPISEHNRLYWYRQTLGQGPEFLTYFQNEAQLEKSRLLSDRFSAERPKGSFSTLEIQRTEQGDSAMYLCASSLLSRTTEAFFGQGTRLTVV.

The chain recombines TRBV2 with TRBJ2-5; tentative D call: TRBD2 (5 bases). Trimming cost V 3 bases and J 1 base, with 9 bases left between them. Germline CDR1 reads SNHLY; CDR2 reads FYNNEI. The CDR3 contains 14 residues. For the CDR3, the DNA is TGTGCCAGCAGTGAGTCTAGCCGCCAAGAGACCCAGTACTTC. As protein: CASSESSRQETQYF. Complete variable domain (other parts from reference TRBV2 and TRBJ2-5): EPEVTQTPSHQVTQMGQEVILRCVPISNHLYFYWYRQILGQKVEFLVSFYNNEISEKSEIFDDQFSVERPDGSNFTLKIRSTKLEDSAMYFCASSESSRQETQYFGPGTRLLVL.

This clonotype was seen more than once but under ten times. The V and J genes are TRBV7-9 and TRBJ2-5; 9 bases are shared with TRBD1. Germline-derived CDR1 and CDR2 are SEHNR and FQNEAQ (reference sequence). Trimming cost V 5 bases and J 5 bases; bases outside gene matches: 15. This CDR3 spans 17 amino acids. CDR3 loop: CASSPYLGTGRMETQYF. The CDR3 bases are TGTGCCAGCAGCCCTTATCTTGGGACAGGGAGGATGGAGACCCAGTACTTC.

CDR3 protein: CASNSGGNTGELFF. In DNA, the CDR3 is TGCGCCAGCAACTCAGGGGGGAACACCGGGGAGCTGTTTTTT. This chain links TRBV5-1 with TRBJ2-2; TRBD1 matches 7 bases. The germline CDR1 and CDR2 sequences are SGHRS and YFSETQ. The CDR3 has 14 residues. V shed 6 bases and J 1 base; nucleotides not matched to a gene: 3. Supplemented by reference TRBV5-1 and TRBJ2-2, the full variable domain reads KAGVTQTPRYLIKTRGQQVTLSCSPISGHRSVSWYQQTPGQGLQFLFEYFSETQRNKGNFPGRFSGRQFSNSRSEMNVSTLELGDSALYLCASNSGGNTGELFFGEGSRLTVL.

This clonotype was found many times. The chain employs TRBV5-1 and TRBJ2-3; TRBD1 matches 8 bases. The germline V gene has CDR1 SGHRS and CDR2 YFSETQ. There are 15 residues in the CDR3. V lost 0 bases to trimming and J lost 5 bases; unmatched junction nucleotides: 5. The CDR3 loop is CASSLGQGRGDTQYF. The CDR3 coding sequence is TGCGCCAGCAGCTTGGGACAGGGGAGAGGAGATACGCAGTATTTT.

The chain links TRBV28 to TRBJ2-3; 8 bases line up with TRBD2. Germline V gene lookup returns CDR1 MDHEN and CDR2 SYDVKM. V shed 7 bases and J 2 bases; nucleotides not matched to a gene: 5. CDR3 length equals 14 residues. This chain's CDR3 is CASIQRELTDTQYF. The CDR3, as DNA: TGTGCCAGCATCCAGCGGGAGCTCACAGATACGCAGTATTTT. Full variable domain (remainder filled in from reference TRBV28 and TRBJ2-3): DVKVTQSSRYLVKRTGEKVFLECVQDMDHENMFWYRQDPGLGLRLIYFSYDVKMKEKGDIPEGYSVSREKKERFSLILESASTNQTSMYLCASIQRELTDTQYFGPGTRLTVL.

This clonotype was counted between two and nine times. V and J are TRBV15 and TRBJ2-3; 9 bases align to TRBD2. The V and J ends lost 4 bases and 1 base, in that order; junction bases with no gene match: 15. The CDR3 loop spans 19 amino acids. Germline assignment: CDR1 LNHNV and CDR2 YYDKDF (reference sequence). The CDR3 bases are TGTGCCACCAGCAAAATGAGCGGGGGGTTCCCGAAGCGCACAGATACGCAGTATTTT. Amino acid sequence: CATSKMSGGFPKRTDTQYF.

In this sample, this clonotype turned up a few times. The gene calls are TRBV4-3 and TRBJ1-5, with TRBD1 as a possible D gene (5 bases). Trimming removed 1 base at V and 1 base at J, with 11 bases between. Looked up from germline, CDR1 is LGHNA and CDR2 is YSLEER. This CDR3 is built from 16 residues. CDR3 residues: CASSQVLGRSNQPQHF. The CDR3, as DNA: TGCGCCAGCAGCCAAGTCCTGGGACGGAGCAATCAGCCCCAGCATTTT.

This CDR3 is CAIRGLAGEEQYF. CDR3 bases: TGTGCCATCAGAGGACTAGCGGGAGAAGAGCAGTACTTC. The V and J genes are TRBV10-3 and TRBJ2-7, with 13 bases identical to TRBD2. CDR1 is ENHRY and CDR2 is SYGVKD in the germline V gene. This CDR3 has 13 residues. Trimming removed 6 bases from V and 7 bases from J; junction bases left unmatched: 3.

This clonotype was detected a few times. The rearrangement joins TRBV4-1 to TRBJ1-2, with 10 nucleotides matching TRBD1. The CDR3 totals 15 residues. J lost 7 bases, V lost 0 bases, and 5 bases had no gene match. The germline gives CDR1 MGHRA, CDR2 YSYEKL. CDR3 residues: CASSQERQGAAGYTF. CDR3 coding DNA: TGCGCCAGCAGCCAAGAGAGACAGGGGGCGGCTGGCTACACCTTC.

V is TRBV12-3 or TRBV12-4 and J is TRBJ2-1; D might be TRBD1 (5 bases). This CDR3 is 11 amino acids long. V was trimmed by 3 bases and J by 8 bases, leaving 5 bases between them. This CDR3 reads CASSFRDEQFF. The CDR3 coding sequence is TGTGCCAGCAGTTTCAGGGATGAGCAGTTCTTC.

This CDR3 reads CATSDPLAGSGNEQFF. The CDR3 DNA follows: TGTGCCACCAGTGATCCGCTAGCGGGATCGGGAAATGAGCAGTTCTTC. J is TRBJ2-1 and V is TRBV24-1, with 9 bases lining up with TRBD2. Losses at the gene ends were 3 bases for V and 7 bases for J; bases not matched to a gene: 9. CDR1 KGHDR and CDR2 SFDVKD come from the germline V gene. This CDR3 comprises 16 residues.

There are many counts of this clonotype. The rearrangement joins TRBV12-3 or TRBV12-4 to TRBJ2-1; no definite D call. The CDR3 extends over 13 amino acids. V was trimmed by 3 bases and J by 3 bases, leaving 6 bases between them. The CDR3 here is CASSFNGYNEQFF. Written as DNA, the CDR3 is TGTGCCAGCAGTTTTAACGGCTACAATGAGCAGTTCTTC.

The chain uses TRBV7-2 and TRBJ1-2, with D uncertain. Trimming cost V 3 bases and J 3 bases, with 8 bases left between them. Germline V gene data show CDR1 as SGHTA and CDR2 as FQGNSA. This CDR3 contains 13 residues. CDR3 in DNA: TGTGCCAGCAGCTTTAACACGTACTATGGCTACACCTTC. Its translation: CASSFNTYYGYTF.

At least ten counts were recorded for this clonotype. The chain combines TRBV20-1 with TRBJ2-3; 7 nucleotides agree with TRBD1. V lost 5 bases to trimming and J lost 3 bases; unmatched junction nucleotides: 8. The germline gives CDR1 DFQATT, CDR2 SNEGSKA (reference sequence). CDR3 length equals 14 residues. The DNA for the CDR3 is TGCAGTGCTTCGACAGGGTCGGCGACAGATACGCAGTATTTT. Its protein is CSASTGSATDTQYF.